The table lists the clone carrying this T cell receptor beta chain with a count of one. This entry belongs to a study of shared clonotypes between healthy human individuals. Study background: Participating donors consisted of a couple of women and three men aged 18 to 49.

The naive CD8 population came from CD45RO-negative cells selected for CCR7, without terminally differentiated effector memory CD45RA+ cells. All donors qualified as healthy HIV-negative adults and had experienced no recent acute infections or vaccinations. Clones were read by immunoSEQ multiplex PCR, and TCRdb kept only the in-frame ones, dropping some. The sample includes around 1.9 million clones, about 92% of them seen just once. The ends lost 5 bases at V and 7 bases at J; junction bases unmatched: 12. CDR1 and CDR2 from the germline V gene are SNHLY and FYNNEI. The CDR3 loop spans 17 amino acids.

The clonotype originates from a man between 18 and 35 years old in good health. Some clones in this sample may be carry-over from other donors' samples. The rearrangement links TRBV2 to TRBJ1-6; 9 bases line up with TRBD1. The source material was naive CD8+ T cells from PBMCs. In nucleotides, the CDR3 is TGTGCCAGCAGTTCAACAGGGGGCAAAGCGATAAATTCACCCCTCCACTTT. The encoded protein is CASSSTGGKAINSPLHF.